This T cell receptor beta chain was captured in a study of T cells in localized non-small cell lung cancer. Study outcomes and limitations: Without multi-region sequencing, intratumor heterogeneity could not be excluded.

Sequenced by immunoSEQ multiplex PCR; TCRdb stores in-frame clones only, minus some. Among tens of thousands of clones listed, 88% were seen once. Concerning this clone itself: What it recognizes is unknown.

CDR3 length equals 16 residues. This chain joins TRBV21-1 and TRBJ2-5; the DNA was not used to check the table's D call, TRBD1. TRBV21-1 is listed as a pseudogene. Sequences were derived from peripheral blood mononuclear cells, sampled before any cancer treatment. This receptor was taken from a woman aged 40-69 years with stage III lung adenocarcinoma. The CDR3 reads CASSREPGQEGETQYF. In DNA, the CDR3 is TGTGCCAGCAGCAGAGAACCGGGACAGGAGGGAGAGACCCAGTACTTC.